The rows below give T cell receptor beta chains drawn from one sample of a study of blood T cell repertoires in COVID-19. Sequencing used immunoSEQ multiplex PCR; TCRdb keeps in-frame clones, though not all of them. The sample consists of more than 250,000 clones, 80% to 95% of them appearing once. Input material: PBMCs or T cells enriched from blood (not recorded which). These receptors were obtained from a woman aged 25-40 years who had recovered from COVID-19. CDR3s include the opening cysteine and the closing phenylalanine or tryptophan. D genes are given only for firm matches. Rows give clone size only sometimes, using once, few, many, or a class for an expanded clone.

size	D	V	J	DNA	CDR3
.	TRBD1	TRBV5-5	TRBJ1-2	TGTGCCAGCAGCTTGGGGACAGGGGTCAACTATGGCTACACCTTC	CASSLGTGVNYGYTF
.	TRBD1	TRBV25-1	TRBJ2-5	TGTGCCAGCAGTGGGGGCCAGGGGGTAGAAGAGACCCAGTACTTC	CASSGGQGVEETQYF
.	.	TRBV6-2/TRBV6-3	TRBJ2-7	TGTGCCAGCAGCCCAGGGGGGGGTTACGAGCAGTACTTC	CASSPGGGYEQYF
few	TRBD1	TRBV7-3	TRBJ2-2	TGTGCCAGCAGCTTTACGGTACAGGGGCACACCGGGGAGCTGTTTTTT	CASSFTVQGHTGELFF
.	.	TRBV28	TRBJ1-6	TGTGCCAGCAGTACCGGGGGTGTCAGGTTTGGGCCCCTCCACTTT	CASSTGGVRFGPLHF
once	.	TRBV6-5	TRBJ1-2	TGTGCCAGCAGTTACGGAGGCGTTAAGAGCTATGGCTACACCTTC	CASSYGGVKSYGYTF
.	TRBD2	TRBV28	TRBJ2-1	TGTGCCAGCAGCACAAGCGGGGGGGCCATCTGGAATGAGCAGTTCTTC	CASSTSGGAIWNEQFF
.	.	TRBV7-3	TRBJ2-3	TGTGCCAGCAGCCCTGGGGCGGGAAGCGCAGATACGCAGTATTTT	CASSPGAGSADTQYF
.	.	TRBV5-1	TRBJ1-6	TGCGCCAGCAGCTCCGCACCCTCCGGGACGGGGGGTAATTCACCCCTCCACTTT	CASSSAPSGTGGNSPLHF
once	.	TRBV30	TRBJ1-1	TGTGCCTGGAGTTATTCCCTGAACACTGAAGCTTTCTTT	CAWSYSLNTEAFF
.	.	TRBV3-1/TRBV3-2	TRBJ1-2	TGTGCCAGCAGCCAAGACATCGGTTTCAATGGCTACACCTTC	CASSQDIGFNGYTF
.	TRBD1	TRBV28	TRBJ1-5	TGTGCCAGCAGTTTGATGGGCGGGACAGCCAATCAGCCCCAGCATTTT	CASSLMGGTANQPQHF
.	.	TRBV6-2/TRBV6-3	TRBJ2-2	TGTGCCAGCAGCCTCGGAGAGAGGGGGGAGCTGTTTTTT	CASSLGERGELFF
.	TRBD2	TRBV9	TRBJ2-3	TGTGCCAGCAGCGTATCTAGCGGGGTTCCAGATACGCAGTATTTT	CASSVSSGVPDTQYF
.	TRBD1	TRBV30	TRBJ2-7	TGTGCCTGGAGGAGGGACAGGGGAGGCGAGCAGTACTTC	CAWRRDRGGEQYF
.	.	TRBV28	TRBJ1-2	TGTGCCAGCATGGGGACTGTTAACTATGGCTACACCTTC	CASMGTVNYGYTF
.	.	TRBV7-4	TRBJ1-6	TGTGCCAGCAGCTTAATCAGGACAGAGAGTTCACCCCTCCACTTT	CASSLIRTESSPLHF
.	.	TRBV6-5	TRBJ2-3	TGTGCCAGCAGAAGGGGTAGCGGAACAGATACGCAGTATTTT	CASRRGSGTDTQYF
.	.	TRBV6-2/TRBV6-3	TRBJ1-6	TGTGCCAGCAGTTACCTTGAGAATTCACCCCTCCACTTT	CASSYLENSPLHF
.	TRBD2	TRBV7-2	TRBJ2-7	TGTGCCAGCAGCTTAGCAGCGGGAGCCCCCTCCGAGCAGTACTTC	CASSLAAGAPSEQYF
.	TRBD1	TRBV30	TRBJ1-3	TGTGCCTGGAGTGAGGGGACAGTTTACCTCTCTGGAAACACCATATATTTT	CAWSEGTVYLSGNTIYF
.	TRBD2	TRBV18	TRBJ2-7	TGTGCCAGCTCACCGACTAGCGGGAGCTCCCACGAGCAGTACTTC	CASSPTSGSSHEQYF
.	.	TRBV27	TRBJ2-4	TGTGCCAGCAGTTTATCGGGCCTGGGCATTCAGTACTTC	CASSLSGLGIQYF
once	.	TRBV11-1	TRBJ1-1	TGTGCCAGCAGCTTTGGCAGGGAAGCTTTCTTT	CASSFGREAFF
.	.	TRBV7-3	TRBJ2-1	TGTGCCAGCAGCCGGGGTGAGGGCTCCTACAATGAGCAGTTCTTC	CASSRGEGSYNEQFF
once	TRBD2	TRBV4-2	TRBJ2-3	TGTGCCAGCAGCCAAATAGCGGGGGAAACTCATACGCAGTATTTT	CASSQIAGETHTQYF
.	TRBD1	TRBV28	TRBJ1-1	TGTGCCAGCACCCCGACAGGGGTGGGTTTAGCTTTCTTT	CASTPTGVGLAFF
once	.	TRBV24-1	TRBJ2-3	TGTGCCACCAGTGATTTACAGCCCACAGATACGCAGTATTTT	CATSDLQPTDTQYF
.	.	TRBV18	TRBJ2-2	TGTGCCAGCTCCCTAGGTCTCGGGGAGCTGTTTTTT	CASSLGLGELFF
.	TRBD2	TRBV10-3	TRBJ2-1	TGTGCCATCCGTCCAGCGGGGCTGCATGAGCAGTTCTTC	CAIRPAGLHEQFF
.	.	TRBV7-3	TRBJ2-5	TGTGCCAGCAGCTTTACCGGGGGAGAGACCCAGTACTTC	CASSFTGGETQYF
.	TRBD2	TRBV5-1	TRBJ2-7	TGCGCCAGCAGCCCTCAGGGAGGGGACTACGAGCAGTACTTC	CASSPQGGDYEQYF
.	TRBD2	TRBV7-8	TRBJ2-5	TGTGCCAGCAGCTTAGATAGTAGCGGGAGGATAGAGACCCAGTACTTC	CASSLDSSGRIETQYF
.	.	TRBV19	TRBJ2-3	TGTGCCAGTACCGAGGGACTTGGCGCAGATACGCAGTATTTT	CASTEGLGADTQYF
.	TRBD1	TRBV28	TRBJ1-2	TGTGCCAGCAGTTTGGGGACAGGGGCGGGCTATGGCTACACCTTC	CASSLGTGAGYGYTF